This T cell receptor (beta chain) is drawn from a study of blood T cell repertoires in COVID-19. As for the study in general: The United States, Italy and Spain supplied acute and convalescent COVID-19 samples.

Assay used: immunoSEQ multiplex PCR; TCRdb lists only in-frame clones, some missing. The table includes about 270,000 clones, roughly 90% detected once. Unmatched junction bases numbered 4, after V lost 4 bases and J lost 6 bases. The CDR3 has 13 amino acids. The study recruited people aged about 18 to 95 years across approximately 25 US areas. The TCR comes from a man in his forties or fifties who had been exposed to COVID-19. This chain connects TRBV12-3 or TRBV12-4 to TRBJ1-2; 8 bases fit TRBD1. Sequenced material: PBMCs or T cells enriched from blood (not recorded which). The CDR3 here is CASSSLTGDGYTF. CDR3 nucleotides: TGTGCCAGCAGTTCGTTGACAGGGGATGGCTACACCTTC.